This T cell receptor (beta chain) was identified during a study of neurological immune-mediated disorders. The V and J ends lost 5 bases and 3 bases, in that order; junction bases with no gene match: 2. Germline V gene data show CDR1 as SQVTM and CDR2 as ANQGSEA. This CDR3 spans 13 amino acids. 5'RACE employing 10-nucleotide random UMIs yielded the cDNA. TCRdb independently ran MiXCR on the 5' RACE reads; one entry per CDR3 protein. The repertoire consists of 66,000 or so distinct CDR3 sequences, with approximately 5.2% occurring once and the leading ten covering around 2.8%. This clonotype was seen many times. Antigen specificity is unknown. Regarding the study as a whole: One related-CDR3 cluster, identified by phylogenetic grouping, held the repertoires of 18 of 34 multiple sclerosis patients and was a possible signature.

Sequencing used PBMCs. The V gene is TRBV29-1, the J gene TRBJ1-4; 8 bases are a match to TRBD1. This sequence was found in a woman aged 25 to 39 with multiple sclerosis. The CDR3 protein is CSVQQGANEKLFF. The CDR3 nucleotides read TGCAGCGTTCAACAGGGGGCTAATGAAAAACTGTTTTTT.